These 8 T cell receptor beta chains were all obtained from the same sample, sequenced in a study of blood T cell repertoires in COVID-19. Assay: immunoSEQ multiplex PCR; the TCRdb copy retains only in-frame clones and omits some. Here the sample spans approximately 270,000 clones, about nine tenths being singletons. Sequencing was done on a sample of PBMCs or T cells enriched from blood (not recorded which). The receptor set was obtained from a human donor in a cohort exposed to, infected with or recovered from COVID-19 (not recorded which). The donor label of this sample is uncertain.

This chain connects TRBV6-5 to TRBJ1-2; 7 bases map to TRBD1. The CDR3 consists of 12 residues. V dropped 5 bases and J dropped 13; count of bases not matched to a gene: 10. Germline CDR1 MNHEY, CDR2 SVGAGI. The CDR3 bases are TGTGCCAGCAGTAACCGAAACAGGGGATTCACCTTC. Protein sequence: CASSNRNRGFTF.

The chain joins TRBV7-3 to TRBJ2-7; D possibly corresponds to TRBD2 (5 bases). There are 14 residues in the CDR3. Trimming pared 4 bases from V and 5 bases from J, leaving 15 bases between. Germline CDR1 is SGHTA and CDR2 is FQGTGA. The CDR3 loop is CASSSDRGKDEQYF. The CDR3 DNA sequence: TGTGCCAGCAGCTCCGACCGGGGTAAGGACGAGCAGTACTTC.

This clone is medium-sized by share. V and J are TRBV7-9 and TRBJ1-2; 7 bases align to TRBD1. This CDR3 is built from 16 residues. Germline V gene data show CDR1 as SEHNR and CDR2 as FQNEAQ (reference sequence). The trim removed 2 bases at V and 4 bases at J, leaving 10 bases unmatched. CDR3 sequence (DNA): TGTGCCAGCAGCTTATCCCTCGAGGGGGCTGGCTATGGCTACACCTTC. Protein: CASSLSLEGAGYGYTF.

This chain joins TRBV7-9 and TRBJ1-2, with D perhaps TRBD1 (6 bases). The CDR3 covers 15 residues. Germline lookup yields CDR1 SEHNR and CDR2 FQNEAQ (reference sequence). Trimming pared 8 bases from V and 4 bases from J, leaving 20 bases between. Here the CDR3 reads CASGILLGGPYGYTF. CDR3 in DNA: TGTGCCAGCGGAATATTACTGGGGGGGCCCTATGGCTACACCTTC.

V usage is TRBV3-1 (or the pseudogene TRBV3-2) and J usage is TRBJ1-1; unclear D gene. The CDR3 loop spans 14 amino acids. Germline V gives CDR1 LGHDT, CDR2 YNNKEL (reference sequence). V gave up 0 bases and J gave up 4 bases, with 9 bases separating them. Written as DNA, the CDR3 is TGTGCCAGCAGCCAAGAGGGCCTACCCACTGAAGCTTTCTTT. The encoded protein is CASSQEGLPTEAFF.

The genes are TRBV30 and TRBJ2-7; D remains unclear. CDR1 is GTSNPN, CDR2 SVGIG, per germline (reference sequence). The CDR3 is made up of 12 amino acids. Trimming pared 2 bases from V and 3 bases from J, leaving 8 bases between. The CDR3 region is CAWSPTYYEQYF. The CDR3 region has the DNA TGTGCCTGGAGTCCAACCTACTACGAGCAGTACTTC.

The genes are TRBV30 and TRBJ2-5, with TRBD2 matching 9 bases. The CDR3 contains 15 residues. Germline lookup yields CDR1 GTSNPN and CDR2 SVGIG (reference sequence). V was pared by 2 bases and J by 1 base, with 5 bases of the junction left unmatched. CDR3 amino acids: CAWSQLAGFQETQYF. CDR3 coding DNA: TGTGCCTGGAGTCAGCTAGCGGGGTTCCAAGAGACCCAGTACTTC.

This chain links TRBV19 with TRBJ1-4; no firm D call. Germline CDR1 LNHDA, CDR2 SQIVND (reference sequence). V was cut by 6 bases and J by 0 bases, with 11 bases left in between. The CDR3 is made up of 15 amino acids. The CDR3 DNA reads TGTGCCAGTAGGGAGGCGAGATCAACTAATGAAAAACTGTTTTTT. This codes for CASREARSTNEKLFF.